This TCR beta chain is from a study of blood T cells in healthy people across ages. Study-level findings and limits: Older age coincided with a roughly linear decline in TCR beta diversity per million T cells. Not knowing donor CMV status may have confounded expanded clonotype changes. Estimates based on one million T cells were treated as lower bounds. Whereas aged donors had fewer naive CD4+ cells, long-lived donors had more of them and higher diversity.

Comments on this clonotype: Its antigen remains unidentified.

The CDR3 is 13 residues long. In germline, CDR1 is SQVTM, CDR2 ANQGSEA. Trimming removed 3 bases at V and 6 bases at J, with 13 bases between. The second PCR ran roughly 6 to 11 cycles with a sample-barcoded 5' primer and J-beta primers. TCRdb independently ran MiXCR on the 5' RACE reads; one entry per CDR3 protein. The repertoire holds approximately 1.5 million distinct CDR3 sequences, with roughly two fifths as singletons. The receptor's source is a woman aged 18 to 35 in good health. The chain employs TRBV29-1 and TRBJ2-3; D perhaps matches TRBD1 (6 bases). Sequencing used blood. Here the CDR3 reads CSVEGQHRDTQYF. Here the CDR3 DNA reads TGCAGCGTTGAGGGACAACATAGGGATACGCAGTATTTT.